What follows are 25 T cell receptor beta chains derived from one specimen sequenced in a study of cytomegalovirus exposure and HLA in healthy donors. Amplification used 60 Vbeta primers and 13 Jbeta primers. The repertoire was sequenced with immunoSEQ multiplex PCR; TCRdb's copy has only in-frame clones and lacks some. The repertoire holds under 150,000 clones, with 82% as singletons. The sequenced material came from PBMCs. The receptors were gathered from a male donor in good health and CMV-seronegative.

This clone has a single count. One junction end disagrees with the germline gene, perhaps due to a read error. This chain connects TRBV5-6 to TRBJ2-1; the D is unclear. CDR3 length: 15 amino acids. From germline, CDR1 is SGHDT and CDR2 YYEEEE. CDR3 coding DNA: TGTGCCGGCAGCTTGGGCTGGAGCTCCTACAATGAGCAGTTCTTC. This gives the protein CAGSLGWSSYNEQFF.

This clone was recorded only once. The chain joins TRBV19 to TRBJ2-7, with 9 bases fitting TRBD1. V shed 8 bases and J 5 bases; nucleotides not matched to a gene: 13. The CDR3 length is 15 residues. The germline V gene encodes CDR1 LNHDA and CDR2 SQIVND (reference sequence). CDR3 nucleotides: TGTGCCAGTCGAACATCCGGGACAGGGATAAACGAGCAGTACTTC. Amino acid sequence: CASRTSGTGINEQYF.

V gene TRBV4-3 combines with J gene TRBJ2-2, with a possible D match to TRBD1 (6 bases). V was trimmed by 1 base and J by 1 base, leaving 16 bases between them. CDR1 is LGHNA, CDR2 YSLEER, per germline. There are 18 residues in the CDR3. The CDR3 loop is CASSQGDRWYMNTGELFF. The CDR3 DNA sequence: TGCGCCAGCAGCCAAGGAGACAGGTGGTATATGAACACCGGGGAGCTGTTTTTT.

The chain joins TRBV4-1 to TRBJ1-2; a possible D gene is TRBD1 (6 bases). CDR3 length: 15 amino acids. Germline loops: CDR1 MGHRA, CDR2 YSYEKL. With 0 bases removed from V and 3 bases from J, the gap between germline ends came to 11 bases. The CDR3 DNA reads TGCGCCAGCAGCCAAGAACAGGGCTGGGACTATGGCTACACCTTC. It specifies CASSQEQGWDYGYTF.

The gene calls are TRBV2 and TRBJ2-1; 11 bases agree with TRBD2. Unmatched junction bases numbered 3, after V lost 8 bases and J lost 0 bases. Germline V gives CDR1 SNHLY, CDR2 FYNNEI. CDR3 length: 15 residues. This chain's CDR3 is CASAGLAGSYNEQFF. The CDR3 region has the DNA TGTGCCAGCGCTGGACTAGCGGGCTCCTACAATGAGCAGTTCTTC.

This chain uses TRBV7-2 with TRBJ2-1; 11 positions match TRBD2. J gave up 7 bases and V 4 bases, and 9 bases lay outside the gene matches. The CDR3 runs to 16 residues. Germline values: CDR1 SGHTA, CDR2 FQGNSA. The CDR3 spells CASSSQSGTSGNEQFF. The CDR3 nucleotides read TGTGCCAGCAGCTCGCAATCCGGGACTAGCGGAAATGAGCAGTTCTTC.

V is TRBV9 and J is TRBJ2-2, with D maybe TRBD2 (6 bases). The CDR3 consists of 17 residues. V shed 4 bases and J shed 0 bases, with 16 bases lying between them. Germline V gene sequence: CDR1 SGDLS, CDR2 YYNGEE. The CDR3 bases are TGTGCCAGCAGCTCCAGTGCGGCGGGGTCGAACACCGGGGAGCTGTTTTTT. It codes for CASSSSAAGSNTGELFF.

The chain is built from TRBV6-6 and TRBJ2-3; no clear D. Germline V gene lookup returns CDR1 MNHNY and CDR2 SVGAGI (reference sequence). V lost 6 bases and J lost 2, with 3 bases in between. This CDR3 spans 11 amino acids. This CDR3 reads CASSNTDTQYF. Written as DNA, the CDR3 is TGTGCCAGCAGCAACACAGATACGCAGTATTTT.

The chain links TRBV5-1 to TRBJ2-5; D is uncertain. CDR3 length equals 12 residues. The germline gives CDR1 SGHRS, CDR2 YFSETQ. With 4 bases removed from V and 0 bases from J, the gap between germline ends came to 4 bases. This CDR3 reads CASSQDQETQYF. CDR3 coding DNA: TGCGCCAGCAGCCAGGACCAAGAGACCCAGTACTTC.

The chain links TRBV6-6 to TRBJ2-3; tentatively, D is TRBD2 (6 bases). V lost 0 bases and J 4 bases, leaving 11 bases between the germline ends. CDR1 is MNHNY and CDR2 is SVGAGI in the germline V gene (reference sequence). This CDR3 spans 15 amino acids. The CDR3, as DNA: TGTGCCAGCAGTTACTCAGGAGGGGCCGCAGATACGCAGTATTTT. This encodes CASSYSGGAADTQYF.

V is TRBV4-1 and J is TRBJ2-1; TRBD2 matches at 11 bases. CDR3 size: 16 residues. Germline V lookup: CDR1 MGHRA, CDR2 YSYEKL. With 3 bases clipped from V and 8 bases from J, the junction kept 9 bases outside the gene matches. CDR3 in amino acids: CASSHGTSGRKDEQFF. The DNA of the CDR3 is TGCGCCAGCAGCCACGGGACTAGCGGTCGGAAGGATGAGCAGTTCTTC.

On this clone itself: The junction departs from germline at one end; a sequencing error may be responsible. The chain carries TRBV7-8 and TRBJ2-7; D is possibly TRBD2 (6 bases). The CDR3 length is 16 residues. Germline V gene data show CDR1 as SGHVS and CDR2 as FQNEAQ. DNA for the CDR3: TGTGCCAGCAGCCTAGCCCTTCCCGGGAGCTCCTACGAGCAGTACTTC. This codes for CASSLALPGSSYEQYF.

The chain is built from TRBV27 and TRBJ1-5; D gene uncertain. The V and J ends lost 3 bases and 0 bases respectively, with 6 bases between them. Germline lookup yields CDR1 MNHEY and CDR2 SMNVEV (reference sequence). This CDR3 is 14 amino acids long. The CDR3 sequence: CASSFSSSNQPQHF. CDR3 nucleotide sequence: TGTGCCAGCAGTTTTTCTAGTAGCAATCAGCCCCAGCATTTT.

The rearrangement joins TRBV25-1 to TRBJ2-6; maybe TRBD2 (6 bases). The V and J ends lost 1 base and 4 bases respectively, with 11 bases between them. CDR1 MGHDK and CDR2 SYGVNS come from the germline V gene. The CDR3 is made up of 16 amino acids. CDR3 DNA sequence: TGTGCCAGCAGTGAATCGGGGGTTCGCGGGGCCAACGTCCTGACTTTC. Residues: CASSESGVRGANVLTF.

The chain uses TRBV7-2 and TRBJ2-1; TRBD2 aligns across 7 bases. The germline gives CDR1 SGHTA, CDR2 FQGNSA. Trimming took 2 bases from V and 6 from J; bases not matched to a gene: 4. The CDR3 spans 14 residues. The CDR3 DNA reads TGTGCCAGCAGCTTAACGGGAGGAGCCAATGAGCAGTTCTTC. Residues: CASSLTGGANEQFF.

V gene TRBV18 combines with J gene TRBJ2-7; possibly TRBD2 for D (5 bases). CDR3 size: 16 residues. V dropped 1 base and J dropped 3 bases, with 16 bases sitting between them. CDR1 is KGHSH and CDR2 is LQKENI in the germline V gene. The DNA of the CDR3 is TGTGCCAGCTCACCACAAATGTCGGACTCGAACTACGAGCAGTACTTC. Translating it yields CASSPQMSDSNYEQYF.

This clone appeared a single time. The rearrangement uses TRBV27 and TRBJ2-7; possibly TRBD1 for D (6 bases). From germline, CDR1 is MNHEY and CDR2 SMNVEV (reference sequence). The CDR3 contains 18 residues. Trimming cost V 4 bases and J 2 bases, with 24 bases left between them. CDR3 in DNA: TGTGCCAGCAGTTCCGGATCCTACAGGGTGAGATATACCTACGAGCAGTACTTC. This sequence encodes CASSSGSYRVRYTYEQYF.

CDR3 sequence: CASSFIPVQPHEQYF. The CDR3 DNA is TGTGCCAGCAGCTTCATCCCGGTACAGCCTCACGAGCAGTACTTC. The V and J genes are TRBV7-2 and TRBJ2-7; D ambiguous. CDR1 and CDR2 (germline): SGHTA, FQGNSA. CDR3 length: 15 amino acids. The V end was cut by 3 bases, the J end by 5 bases, with 17 bases between.

This chain links TRBV11-2 with TRBJ2-7; 8 bases are shared with TRBD1. The CDR3 covers 14 residues. CDR1 SGHAT and CDR2 FQNNGV come from the germline V gene. Trimming at V came to 2 bases and at J to 3 bases, leaving 3 bases not matched to a gene. The CDR3 DNA reads TGTGCCAGCAGCTTAACAACAGGGGGCTACGAGCAGTACTTC. Its translation is CASSLTTGGYEQYF.

This clone was counted once. The chain employs TRBV28 and TRBJ2-7; the D gene is possibly TRBD2 (5 bases). V dropped 11 bases and J dropped 3 bases, with 20 bases sitting between them. Germline assignment: CDR1 MDHEN and CDR2 SYDVKM. CDR3 length: 14 amino acids. The CDR3, as DNA: TGTGCCGCCACCGGGGAGTTGAACCGCTACGAGCAGTACTTC. It translates to CAATGELNRYEQYF.

This clone occurred a few times. This rearrangement joins TRBV7-2 to TRBJ2-3; 8 positions match TRBD2. The CDR3 length is 14 residues. V lost 6 bases and J lost 1; bases outside the gene matches: 3. Germline V gene data show CDR1 as SGHTA and CDR2 as FQGNSA. CDR3 in amino acids: CASRGGLGTDTQYF. CDR3 nucleotides: TGTGCCAGCAGAGGGGGACTAGGCACAGATACGCAGTATTTT.

V is TRBV6-5 and J is TRBJ2-7, with 8 bases lining up with TRBD1. Germline trimming cut 2 bases from V and 3 bases from J; bases unmatched to any gene: 6. CDR1 and CDR2 (germline): MNHEY, SVGAGI. The CDR3 consists of 15 residues. In DNA form, the CDR3 reads TGTGCCAGCAGTTACGGGCAGGGGGCAATCTACGAGCAGTACTTC. The encoded protein is CASSYGQGAIYEQYF.

As to this clone: The same CDR3 arises from other DNA sequences in this sample as well. This sequence joins TRBV11-2 and TRBJ2-1; 14 bases match TRBD2. The CDR3 runs 16 residues. Germline V gives CDR1 SGHAT, CDR2 FQNNGV. J was trimmed by 10 bases and V by 2 bases; bases with no gene match: 7. Here the CDR3 reads CASSLWGLAGVIEQFF. CDR3 coding DNA: TGTGCCAGCAGCTTATGGGGACTAGCGGGAGTAATCGAGCAGTTCTTC. Full variable domain (remainder filled in from reference TRBV11-2 and TRBJ2-1): EAGVAQSPRYKIIEKRQSVAFWCNPISGHATLYWYQQILGQGPKLLIQFQNNGVVDDSQLPKDRFSAERLKGVDSTLKIQPAKLEDSAVYLCASSLWGLAGVIEQFFGPGTRLTVL.

V usage is TRBV6-5 and J usage is TRBJ2-3; D perhaps matches TRBD1 (6 bases). Trimming shortened V by 4 bases and J by 10 bases, and 21 bases separated the two germline ends. Germline V lookup: CDR1 MNHEY, CDR2 SVGAGI. The CDR3 contains 15 residues. CDR3 nucleotide sequence: TGTGCCAGCAGTTTAGGGACAACTATAGATACGTCGCAGTATTTT. Protein sequence: CASSLGTTIDTSQYF.

The rearrangement links TRBV5-1 to TRBJ2-2; tentative D call: TRBD1 (6 bases). Germline-derived CDR1 and CDR2 are SGHRS and YFSETQ. V was pared by 7 bases and J by 5 bases, with 15 bases between. This CDR3 has 14 residues. This CDR3 reads CASQDRIGTGELFF. CDR3 nucleotides: TGCGCCAGCCAAGACAGGATAGGGACCGGGGAGCTGTTTTTT.